One sample yielded the 3 T cell receptor beta chains listed below, sequenced in a study of regulatory T cells in long-lasting Graves disease. With iRepertoire HTBI primers and Arm-PCR of CDR3 regions, TCR beta libraries were built. TCRdb reanalysed the multiplex PCR reads using MiXCR and keeps one entry per CDR3 protein. The sample lists 550,000 to 650,000 distinct CDR3 sequences; about 16% were seen once. Sample time point: newly diagnosed GD, antithyroid drugs for less than 3 months. PBMCs provided the RNA from which the TCR library was made. The same data also went into a second study, on T cells in Graves' hyperthyroidism and ophthalmopathy.

The specimen was peripheral blood mononuclear cells (PBMCs), collected at new diagnosis, from a patient treated with antithyroid drugs. These receptors came from a man aged 18 to 30 with Graves disease.

Details on this clonotype: A much larger clone differs by one base, so this may be a read error. V usage is TRBV2 and J usage is TRBJ2-7, with D possibly matching TRBD1 (5 bases). V was shortened by 5 bases and J by 3 bases, with 14 bases between the two germline ends. The CDR3 length is 14 residues. Germline V gene lookup returns CDR1 SNHLY and CDR2 FYNNEI. The CDR3 protein is CASSSTRGGYEQYF. In nucleotides, the CDR3 is TGTGCCAGCAGTTCGACAAGGGGCGGCTACGAGCAGTACTTC.

This clonotype was observed a handful of times. The chain combines TRBV20-1 with TRBJ2-7; TRBD2 matches at 9 bases. This CDR3 has 16 amino acids. Per the germline V gene, CDR1 is DFQATT and CDR2 is SNEGSKA (reference sequence). The trim removed 6 bases at V and 3 bases at J, leaving 15 bases unmatched. CDR3 bases: TGCAGTGCCCGGGTTGAGCTAGCGGGATATAGCTACGAGCAGTACTTC. Protein: CSARVELAGYSYEQYF.

This clonotype showed up just a few times. The rearrangement links TRBV29-1 to TRBJ2-7, with a possible D match to TRBD1 (5 bases). This CDR3 has 13 amino acids. V was cut by 3 bases and J by 3 bases, with 12 bases left in between. The V gene's germline CDR1 is SQVTM and CDR2 ANQGSEA. The CDR3 DNA reads TGCAGCGTTGAGACTGACAGTCTCTACGAGCAGTACTTC. This translates into CSVETDSLYEQYF.